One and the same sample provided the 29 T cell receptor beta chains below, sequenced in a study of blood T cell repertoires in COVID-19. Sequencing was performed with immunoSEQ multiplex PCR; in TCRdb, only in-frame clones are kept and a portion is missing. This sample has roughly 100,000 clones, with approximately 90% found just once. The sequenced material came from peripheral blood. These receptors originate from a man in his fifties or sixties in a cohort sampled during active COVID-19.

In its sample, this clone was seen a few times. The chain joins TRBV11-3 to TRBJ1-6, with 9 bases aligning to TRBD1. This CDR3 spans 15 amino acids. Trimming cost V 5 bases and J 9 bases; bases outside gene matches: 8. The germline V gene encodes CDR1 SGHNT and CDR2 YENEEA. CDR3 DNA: TGTGCCAGCAGCCTCGGACAGGGGTATCGTTCACCCCTCCACTTT. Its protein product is CASSLGQGYRSPLHF. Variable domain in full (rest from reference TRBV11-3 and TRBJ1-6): EAGVVQSPRYKIIEKKQPVAFWCNPISGHNTLYWYLQNLGQGPELLIRYENEEAVDDSQLPKDRFSAERLKGVDSTLKIQPAELGDSAVYLCASSLGQGYRSPLHFGNGTRLTVT.

In nucleotides, the CDR3 is TGTGCCAGTACGCCAGGGTGGGTCAATGAGCAGTTCTTC. Its translation is CASTPGWVNEQFF. This rearrangement joins TRBV19 to TRBJ2-1; D may be TRBD1 (5 bases). The V gene lost 7 bases and the J gene lost 6 bases, with 13 bases spanning the gap. Germline V gene data show CDR1 as LNHDA and CDR2 as SQIVND (reference sequence). CDR3 length: 13 residues.

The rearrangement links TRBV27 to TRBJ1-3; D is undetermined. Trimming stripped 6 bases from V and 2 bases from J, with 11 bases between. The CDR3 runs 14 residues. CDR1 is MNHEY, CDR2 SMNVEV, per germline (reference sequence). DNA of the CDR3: TGTGCCAGCAGCCTCCGGAGCCCTGGAAACACCATATATTTT. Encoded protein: CASSLRSPGNTIYF.

CDR3 amino acids: CASSGDSPLHF. The CDR3 DNA is TGTGCCAGCAGTGGAGATTCACCCCTCCACTTT. The J gene is TRBJ1-6, the V gene TRBV28, with D hard to call. The CDR3 length is 11 residues. The V gene's germline CDR1 is MDHEN and CDR2 SYDVKM. Between the trimmed V and J ends, which lost 5 bases and 8 bases, there was a span of 4 bases. Variable domain in full (rest from reference TRBV28 and TRBJ1-6): DVKVTQSSRYLVKRTGEKVFLECVQDMDHENMFWYRQDPGLGLRLIYFSYDVKMKEKGDIPEGYSVSREKKERFSLILESASTNQTSMYLCASSGDSPLHFGNGTRLTVT.

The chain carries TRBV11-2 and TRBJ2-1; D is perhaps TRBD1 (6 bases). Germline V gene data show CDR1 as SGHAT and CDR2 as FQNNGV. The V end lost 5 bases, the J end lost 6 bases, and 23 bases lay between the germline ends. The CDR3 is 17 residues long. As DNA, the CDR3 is TGTGCCAGCAGCCGACGGTGGTCATCCCAAGGGGGCAATGAGCAGTTCTTC. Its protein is CASSRRWSSQGGNEQFF.

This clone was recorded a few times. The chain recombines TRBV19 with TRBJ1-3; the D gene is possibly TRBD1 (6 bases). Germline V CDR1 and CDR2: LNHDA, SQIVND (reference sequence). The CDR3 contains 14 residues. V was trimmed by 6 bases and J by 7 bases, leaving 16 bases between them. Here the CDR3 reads CASSISGGRNTIYF. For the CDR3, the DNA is TGTGCCAGTAGCATTTCGGGGGGCCGGAACACCATATATTTT.

CDR3 residues: CASSPDRFYGELFF. For the CDR3, the DNA is TGCGCCAGCAGCCCTGACAGGTTTTACGGGGAGCTGTTTTTT. The chain uses TRBV5-1 and TRBJ2-2, with D perhaps matching TRBD1 (6 bases). Germline-derived CDR1 and CDR2 are SGHRS and YFSETQ. There are 14 residues in the CDR3. Deletions cut 4 bases from V and 7 bases from J, with 14 bases between.

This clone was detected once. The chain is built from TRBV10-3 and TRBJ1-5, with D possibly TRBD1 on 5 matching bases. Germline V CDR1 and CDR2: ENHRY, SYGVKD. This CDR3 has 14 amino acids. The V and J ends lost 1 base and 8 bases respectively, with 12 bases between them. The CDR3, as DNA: TGTGCCATCAGTGAGTTCAGGGACTTAGAGCCCCAGCATTTT. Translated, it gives CAISEFRDLEPQHF.

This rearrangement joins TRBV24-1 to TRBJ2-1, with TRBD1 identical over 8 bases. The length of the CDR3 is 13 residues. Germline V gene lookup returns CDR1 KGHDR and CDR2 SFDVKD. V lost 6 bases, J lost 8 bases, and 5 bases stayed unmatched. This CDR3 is CATSRAGGHEQFF. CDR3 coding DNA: TGTGCCACCAGTCGGGCAGGGGGCCATGAGCAGTTCTTC.

The CDR3 protein is CASSLEEQRGGEQFF. CDR3 bases: TGCGCCAGCAGCTTGGAAGAACAAAGGGGTGGTGAGCAGTTCTTC. The chain links TRBV5-1 to TRBJ2-1; TRBD1 is a possible D gene (5 bases). The germline V gene has CDR1 SGHRS and CDR2 YFSETQ. This CDR3 comprises 15 residues. The V end lost 0 bases, the J end lost 9 bases, and 16 bases lay between the germline ends. The complete variable domain, with remaining parts taken from reference TRBV5-1 and TRBJ2-1, reads KAGVTQTPRYLIKTRGQQVTLSCSPISGHRSVSWYQQTPGQGLQFLFEYFSETQRNKGNFPGRFSGRQFSNSRSEMNVSTLELGDSALYLCASSLEEQRGGEQFFGPGTRLTVL.

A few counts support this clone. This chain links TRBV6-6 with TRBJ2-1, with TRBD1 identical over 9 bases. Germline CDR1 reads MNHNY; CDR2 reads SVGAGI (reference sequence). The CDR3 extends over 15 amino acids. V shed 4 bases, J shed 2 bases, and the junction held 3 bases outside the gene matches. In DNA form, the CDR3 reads TGTGCCAGCAGTTTTGGACAGGGGACCTACAATGAGCAGTTCTTC. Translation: CASSFGQGTYNEQFF.

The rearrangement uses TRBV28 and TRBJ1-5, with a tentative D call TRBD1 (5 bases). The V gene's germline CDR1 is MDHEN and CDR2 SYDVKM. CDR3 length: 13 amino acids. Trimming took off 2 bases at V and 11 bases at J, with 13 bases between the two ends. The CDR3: CASSLPGKMAQHF. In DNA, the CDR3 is TGTGCCAGCAGTTTACCAGGGAAGATGGCCCAGCATTTT.

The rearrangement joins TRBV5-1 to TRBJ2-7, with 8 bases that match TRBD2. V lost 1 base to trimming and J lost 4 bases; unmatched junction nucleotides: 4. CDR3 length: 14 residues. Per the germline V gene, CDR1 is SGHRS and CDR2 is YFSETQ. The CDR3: CASSLISGGYEQYF. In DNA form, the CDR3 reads TGCGCCAGCAGCTTGATTTCGGGGGGGTACGAGCAGTACTTC.

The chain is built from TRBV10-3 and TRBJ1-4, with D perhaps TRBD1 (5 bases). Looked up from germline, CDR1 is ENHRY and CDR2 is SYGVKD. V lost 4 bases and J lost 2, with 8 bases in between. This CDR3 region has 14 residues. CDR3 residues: CAISGGDTNEKLFF. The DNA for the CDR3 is TGTGCCATCAGTGGGGGGGATACTAATGAAAAACTGTTTTTT.

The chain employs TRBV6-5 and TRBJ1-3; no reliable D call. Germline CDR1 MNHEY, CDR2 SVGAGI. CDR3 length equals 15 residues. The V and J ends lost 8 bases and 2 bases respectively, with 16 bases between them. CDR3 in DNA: TGTGCCAGCCATCGGGATTTTAATGCTGGAAACACCATATATTTT. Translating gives CASHRDFNAGNTIYF.

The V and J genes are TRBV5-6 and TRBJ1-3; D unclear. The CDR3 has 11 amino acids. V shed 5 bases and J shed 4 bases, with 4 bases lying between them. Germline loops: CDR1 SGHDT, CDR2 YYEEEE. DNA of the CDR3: TGTGCCAGCAGTTCGGGAAACACCATATATTTT. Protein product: CASSSGNTIYF.

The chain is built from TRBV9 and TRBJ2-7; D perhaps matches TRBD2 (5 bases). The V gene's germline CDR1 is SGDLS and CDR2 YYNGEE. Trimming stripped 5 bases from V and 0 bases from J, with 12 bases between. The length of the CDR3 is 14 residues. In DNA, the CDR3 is TGTGCCAGCAGTTACGAGGGAAGCTCCTACGAGCAGTACTTC. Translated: CASSYEGSSYEQYF.

The CDR3 loop is CASSGRLAGGGDTQYF. CDR3 DNA: TGTGCCAGCAGTGGACGGCTAGCGGGCGGGGGGGATACGCAGTATTTT. This chain joins TRBV2 and TRBJ2-3; 8 nucleotides agree with TRBD2. Germline V gives CDR1 SNHLY, CDR2 FYNNEI. The CDR3 extends over 16 amino acids. V trimming: 4 bases; J trimming: 6 bases; junction bases outside the gene matches: 12.

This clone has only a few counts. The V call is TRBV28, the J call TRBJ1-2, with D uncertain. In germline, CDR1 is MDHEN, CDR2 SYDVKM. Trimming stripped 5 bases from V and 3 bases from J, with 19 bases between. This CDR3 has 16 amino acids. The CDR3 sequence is CASSRPTAGRDYGYTF. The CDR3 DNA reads TGTGCCAGCAGTCGCCCAACGGCGGGAAGAGACTATGGCTACACCTTC.

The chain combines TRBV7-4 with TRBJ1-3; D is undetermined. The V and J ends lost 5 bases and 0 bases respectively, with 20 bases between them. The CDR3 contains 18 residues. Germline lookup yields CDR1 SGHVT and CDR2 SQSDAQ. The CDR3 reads CASSRRVGLTFSGNTIYF. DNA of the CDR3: TGTGCCAGCAGCCGCCGTGTAGGACTCACGTTCTCTGGAAACACCATATATTTT.

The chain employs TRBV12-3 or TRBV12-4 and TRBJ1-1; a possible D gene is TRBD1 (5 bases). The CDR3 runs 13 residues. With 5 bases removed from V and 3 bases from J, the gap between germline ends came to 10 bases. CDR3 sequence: CASSPPRDTEAFF. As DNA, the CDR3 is TGTGCCAGCAGTCCACCCAGGGACACTGAAGCTTTCTTT.

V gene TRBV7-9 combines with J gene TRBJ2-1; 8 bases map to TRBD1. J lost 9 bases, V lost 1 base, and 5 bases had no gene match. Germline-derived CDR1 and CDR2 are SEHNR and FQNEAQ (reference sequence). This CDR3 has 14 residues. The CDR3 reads CASSLVGQGFEQFF. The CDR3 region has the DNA TGTGCCAGCAGCTTAGTTGGACAGGGTTTTGAGCAGTTCTTC.

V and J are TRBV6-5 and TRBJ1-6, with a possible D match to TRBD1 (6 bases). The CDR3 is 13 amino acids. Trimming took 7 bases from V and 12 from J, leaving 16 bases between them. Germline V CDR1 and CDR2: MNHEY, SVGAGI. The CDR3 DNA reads TGTGCCAGCAAGCTAGGGGGGGTTGGACCCCTCCACTTT. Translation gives CASKLGGVGPLHF.

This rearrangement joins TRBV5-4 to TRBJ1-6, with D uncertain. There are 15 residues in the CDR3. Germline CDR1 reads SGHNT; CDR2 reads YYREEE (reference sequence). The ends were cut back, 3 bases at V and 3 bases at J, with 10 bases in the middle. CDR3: CASSSGRDYNSPLHF. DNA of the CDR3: TGTGCCAGCAGCTCCGGACGGGACTATAATTCACCCCTCCACTTT.

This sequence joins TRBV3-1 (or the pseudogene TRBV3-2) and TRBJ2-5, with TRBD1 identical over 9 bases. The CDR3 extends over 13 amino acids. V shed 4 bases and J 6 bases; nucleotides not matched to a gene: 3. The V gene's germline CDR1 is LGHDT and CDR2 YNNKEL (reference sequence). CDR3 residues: CASSRGQGKTQYF. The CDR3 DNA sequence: TGTGCCAGCAGCCGTGGACAGGGGAAGACCCAGTACTTC.

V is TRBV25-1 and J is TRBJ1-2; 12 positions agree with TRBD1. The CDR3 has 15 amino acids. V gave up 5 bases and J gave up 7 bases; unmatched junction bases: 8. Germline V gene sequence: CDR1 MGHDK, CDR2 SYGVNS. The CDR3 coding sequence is TGTGCCAGCAGTAAACCGGGACAGGGGGCAGTTGGCTACACCTTC. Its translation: CASSKPGQGAVGYTF.

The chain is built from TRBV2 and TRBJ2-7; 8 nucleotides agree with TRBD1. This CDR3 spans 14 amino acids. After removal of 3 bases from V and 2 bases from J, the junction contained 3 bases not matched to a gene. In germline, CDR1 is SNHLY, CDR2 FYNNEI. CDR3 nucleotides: TGTGCCAGCAGTGAGCAGGGGGCTGCCTACGAGCAGTACTTC. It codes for CASSEQGAAYEQYF.

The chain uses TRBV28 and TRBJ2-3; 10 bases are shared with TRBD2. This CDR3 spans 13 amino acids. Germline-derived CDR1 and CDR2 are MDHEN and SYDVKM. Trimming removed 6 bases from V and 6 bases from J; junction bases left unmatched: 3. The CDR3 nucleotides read TGTGCCAGCAGCCCTAGCGGGGGTGATACGCAGTATTTT. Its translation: CASSPSGGDTQYF.

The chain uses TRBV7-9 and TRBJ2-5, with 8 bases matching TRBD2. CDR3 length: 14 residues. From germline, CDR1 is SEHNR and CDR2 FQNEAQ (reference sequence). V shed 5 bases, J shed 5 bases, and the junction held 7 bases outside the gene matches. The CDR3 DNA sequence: TGTGCCAGCAGCCCCGGGGGGGGTTGGGAGACCCAGTACTTC. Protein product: CASSPGGGWETQYF.